The 23 T cell receptor beta chains listed next were all sequenced from one sample in a study of blood T cell repertoires in COVID-19. Clones were read by immunoSEQ multiplex PCR, and TCRdb kept only the in-frame ones, dropping some. The sample includes about 150,000 clones, 70% to 90% of them seen just once. Sequencing was performed on peripheral blood. Source of these receptors: an older woman with COVID-19, enrolled during active disease.

The CDR3 loop is CASSPGLAGFNEQFF. In DNA form, the CDR3 reads TGTGCCAGCAGTCCGGGACTAGCGGGATTTAATGAGCAGTTCTTC. The J gene is TRBJ2-1, the V gene TRBV14, with 13 bases fitting TRBD2. Germline V gene lookup returns CDR1 SGHDN and CDR2 FVKESK. J gave up 7 bases and V 6 bases, and 6 bases lay outside the gene matches. The length of the CDR3 is 15 residues.

CDR3 sequence (DNA): TGTGCCAGCAGAGCTGCAGGACAGGGTTACAATGAGCAGTTCTTC. Protein sequence: CASRAAGQGYNEQFF. The chain employs TRBV2 and TRBJ2-1, with 8 bases lining up with TRBD1. V shed 6 bases and J 4 bases; nucleotides not matched to a gene: 8. Germline loops: CDR1 SNHLY, CDR2 FYNNEI. The CDR3 runs 15 residues. The full variable domain, rest sourced from reference TRBV2 and TRBJ2-1, is EPEVTQTPSHQVTQMGQEVILRCVPISNHLYFYWYRQILGQKVEFLVSFYNNEISEKSEIFDDQFSVERPDGSNFTLKIRSTKLEDSAMYFCASRAAGQGYNEQFFGPGTRLTVL.

J is TRBJ2-2 and V is TRBV7-3; 9 bases align to TRBD1. The CDR3 spans 16 residues. Per germline, CDR1 SGHTA and CDR2 FQGTGA. V was pared by 8 bases and J by 0 bases, with 7 bases of the junction left unmatched. CDR3: CASARDRVPNTGELFF. The CDR3 region has the DNA TGTGCCAGCGCTCGGGACAGGGTTCCGAACACCGGGGAGCTGTTTTTT. The full variable domain, completed using reference TRBV7-3 and TRBJ2-2, is GAGVSQTPSNKVTEKGKYVELRCDPISGHTALYWYRQSLGQGPEFLIYFQGTGAADDSGLPNDRFFAVRPEGSVSTLKIQRTERGDSAVYLCASARDRVPNTGELFFGEGSRLTVL.

For the CDR3, the DNA is TGTGCCAGCAGTACCGGGAGGGCCTTTGAGCAGTTCTTC. Encoded protein: CASSTGRAFEQFF. The chain uses TRBV12-3 or TRBV12-4 and TRBJ2-1; 8 bases line up with TRBD2. Unmatched junction bases numbered 6, after V lost 5 bases and J lost 9 bases. The CDR3 loop spans 13 amino acids.

In the case of this clone: At one end the junction does not follow the germline gene, possibly because of a read error. This chain connects TRBV3-1 (or the pseudogene TRBV3-2) to TRBJ2-7, with 9 bases aligning to TRBD2. The CDR3 is 12 residues long. Germline V gene lookup returns CDR1 LGHDT and CDR2 YNNKEL (reference sequence). The CDR3 region is CASTLGREGLRF. The CDR3 DNA follows: TGTGCCAGCACTCTCGGGCGGGAGGGCCTCAGGTTC.

Here the CDR3 reads CASSRGITNQPQHF. CDR3 DNA sequence: TGTGCCAGCAGCCGAGGGATTACAAATCAGCCCCAGCATTTT. V and J are TRBV5-6 and TRBJ1-5; no firm D call. The CDR3 is made up of 14 amino acids. Trimming stripped 4 bases from V and 4 bases from J, with 12 bases between. Germline lookup yields CDR1 SGHDT and CDR2 YYEEEE.

The V and J genes are TRBV7-9 and TRBJ1-4; the D is unclear. Germline values: CDR1 SEHNR, CDR2 FQNEAQ (reference sequence). The ends were cut back, 10 bases at V and 5 bases at J, with 17 bases in the middle. This CDR3 has 14 residues. Here the CDR3 reads CATPRGDGNEKLFF. The DNA for the CDR3 is TGTGCCACCCCAAGAGGAGATGGGAATGAAAAACTGTTTTTT. The entire variable domain, with the rest obtained from reference TRBV7-9 and TRBJ1-4, is as follows: DTGVSQNPRHKITKRGQNVTFRCDPISEHNRLYWYRQTLGQGPEFLTYFQNEAQLEKSRLLSDRFSAERPKGSFSTLEIQRTEQGDSAMYLCATPRGDGNEKLFFGSGTQLSVL.

CDR3 in DNA: TGCGCCAGCAGCTTGGAAGATGGGGACAGGCCCCCGAACACCGGGGAGCTGTTTTTT. Encoded protein: CASSLEDGDRPPNTGELFF. V usage is TRBV5-1 and J usage is TRBJ2-2, with TRBD1 matching over 8 bases. The ends lost 0 bases at V and 0 bases at J; junction bases unmatched: 10. The CDR3 consists of 19 residues. Germline V gives CDR1 SGHRS, CDR2 YFSETQ.

J is TRBJ2-1 and V is TRBV5-1; 12 bases are a match to TRBD2. The V and J ends lost 0 bases and 8 bases, in that order; junction bases with no gene match: 3. The germline CDR1 and CDR2 sequences are SGHRS and YFSETQ. This CDR3 has 15 residues. This CDR3 reads CASSLGLAGVDEQFF. The DNA of the CDR3 is TGCGCCAGCAGCTTGGGACTAGCGGGAGTTGATGAGCAGTTCTTC.

This chain connects TRBV6-6 to TRBJ1-2; D may be TRBD1 (5 bases). The germline gives CDR1 MNHNY, CDR2 SVGAGI (reference sequence). The V and J ends lost 6 bases and 4 bases respectively, with 12 bases between them. CDR3 length equals 13 residues. CDR3: CASSPRDSYGYTF. The CDR3 DNA follows: TGTGCCAGCAGCCCCCGCGACAGCTATGGCTACACCTTC.

The V and J genes are TRBV5-1 and TRBJ2-2; TRBD1 matches 8 bases. This CDR3 spans 14 amino acids. Germline V gene lookup returns CDR1 SGHRS and CDR2 YFSETQ. J gave up 6 bases and V 4 bases, and 5 bases lay outside the gene matches. CDR3 nucleotides: TGCGCCAGCAGCAGAGGACAGGGAGCCGGGGAGCTGTTTTTT. Amino acids: CASSRGQGAGELFF.

The chain combines TRBV3-1 (or the pseudogene TRBV3-2) with TRBJ2-5; 8 nucleotides line up with TRBD2. Germline CDR1 and CDR2: LGHDT and YNNKEL (reference sequence). This CDR3 has 15 amino acids. Trimming took 3 bases from V and 6 from J; bases not matched to a gene: 9. CDR3 coding DNA: TGTGCCAGCAGCCAGGGGACGGGAGGGCCAAAGACCCAGTACTTC. It is translated as CASSQGTGGPKTQYF.

The CDR3 is CASSGTGSDAGANVLTF. The CDR3, as DNA: TGCGCCAGCAGCGGTACAGGGTCGGATGCTGGGGCCAACGTCCTGACTTTC. The V and J genes are TRBV4-1 and TRBJ2-6; a possible D gene is TRBD1 (6 bases). CDR3 size: 17 residues. The V end was cut by 5 bases, the J end by 2 bases, with 16 bases between. CDR1 and CDR2 (germline): MGHRA, YSYEKL.

The chain links TRBV5-1 to TRBJ2-1; 7 positions match TRBD1. Germline V gene sequence: CDR1 SGHRS, CDR2 YFSETQ. Trimming removed 0 bases from V and 5 bases from J; junction bases left unmatched: 2. This CDR3 contains 14 residues. CDR3 loop: CASSLGDSHNEQFF. Here the CDR3 DNA reads TGCGCCAGCAGCTTGGGGGACAGCCACAATGAGCAGTTCTTC.

In its sample, this clone was seen once. This chain joins TRBV2 and TRBJ1-5, with 8 bases fitting TRBD1. Germline V gene lookup returns CDR1 SNHLY and CDR2 FYNNEI. J lost 5 bases, V lost 5 bases, and 5 bases had no gene match. This CDR3 region has 14 residues. The CDR3 protein is CASSPTGGDQPQHF. In nucleotides, the CDR3 is TGTGCCAGCAGTCCTACAGGGGGGGATCAGCCCCAGCATTTT.

There are a few counts of this clone. The junction differs from germline at one of its ends, possibly a read error. DNA of the CDR3: TGTGCCAGCAGCTTAGAGGGAGGAACTAGGCGATTT. Translated: CASSLEGGTRRF. The J gene is TRBJ2-3, the V gene TRBV7-9; D may be TRBD2 (6 bases). CDR1 is SEHNR and CDR2 is FQNEAQ in the germline V gene (reference sequence). This CDR3 spans 12 amino acids.

The chain is built from TRBV29-1 and TRBJ2-3; TRBD1 might be the D (5 bases). CDR3 size: 12 residues. The germline V gene encodes CDR1 SQVTM and CDR2 ANQGSEA. Deletions cut 0 bases from V and 6 bases from J, with 7 bases between. The CDR3 DNA follows: TGCAGCGTTGAAGATGGGGCGGATACGCAGTATTTT. This codes for CSVEDGADTQYF.

CDR3 amino acids: CSVSGSTSTRANVLTF. In DNA form, the CDR3 reads TGCAGCGTCTCGGGGTCCACGTCTACCCGGGCCAACGTCCTGACTTTC. The chain is built from TRBV29-1 and TRBJ2-6, with D perhaps matching TRBD2 (5 bases). Trimming pared 6 bases from V and 5 bases from J, leaving 20 bases between. The V gene's germline CDR1 is SQVTM and CDR2 ANQGSEA. This CDR3 contains 16 residues.

The rearrangement uses TRBV4-2 and TRBJ2-6; no definite D call. Germline V gene sequence: CDR1 LGHNA, CDR2 YNFKEQ. There are 15 residues in the CDR3. Trimming took 6 bases from V and 0 from J, leaving 9 bases between them. The CDR3 DNA is TGTGCCAGCAGTCTGACGGGCTCTGGGGCCAACGTCCTGACTTTC. The encoded protein is CASSLTGSGANVLTF.

J is TRBJ1-2 and V is TRBV18, with 7 bases identical to TRBD1. This CDR3 spans 15 amino acids. The J segment lost 3 bases and the V segment lost 1 base, leaving 5 bases of the junction unmatched. Germline V gene data show CDR1 as KGHSH and CDR2 as LQKENI. This CDR3 is CASSPRQGDDYGYTF. Here the CDR3 DNA reads TGTGCCAGCTCACCACGTCAGGGGGACGACTATGGCTACACCTTC.

V and J are TRBV6-1 and TRBJ1-5, with 7 bases identical to TRBD1. The ends lost 0 bases at V and 6 bases at J; junction bases unmatched: 5. CDR3 size: 15 residues. Germline CDR1 is MNHNS and CDR2 is SASEGT. The CDR3, as DNA: TGTGCCAGCAGTGAAGCAGGGGGCGAGTTTCAGCCCCAGCATTTT. This sequence encodes CASSEAGGEFQPQHF.

CDR3: CASSPHGLMNTEAFF. The CDR3, as DNA: TGTGCCAGCAGCCCTCACGGACTCATGAACACTGAAGCTTTCTTT. The chain couples TRBV7-3 to TRBJ1-1, with no clear D. The CDR3 is made up of 15 amino acids. Germline V lookup: CDR1 SGHTA, CDR2 FQGTGA. V lost 5 bases and J 0 bases, leaving 13 bases between the germline ends. Combining the CDR3 with reference TRBV7-3 and TRBJ1-1 gives the whole variable domain GAGVSQTPSNKVTEKGKYVELRCDPISGHTALYWYRQSLGQGPEFLIYFQGTGAADDSGLPNDRFFAVRPEGSVSTLKIQRTERGDSAVYLCASSPHGLMNTEAFFGQGTRLTVV.

The chain joins TRBV29-1 to TRBJ1-1, with no clear D. Germline CDR1 reads SQVTM; CDR2 reads ANQGSEA. The ends were cut back, 6 bases at V and 3 bases at J, with 11 bases in the middle. The CDR3 length is 12 residues. This chain's CDR3 is CSVTRADTEAFF. CDR3 coding DNA: TGCAGCGTGACGAGGGCGGACACTGAAGCTTTCTTT.